The 21 T cell receptor beta chains reported below all come from one sample, sequenced in a study of beta chain features in type 1 diabetes. Expressed TCRB transcripts were sequenced, since all the RNA that had been isolated was reverse transcribed. TCRdb's copy holds only in-frame clones and misses some; the assay was immunoSEQ multiplex PCR. The table records some 500,000 clones, 9.5% to 12% of them present only once. The source material was naive CD4+ T cells from blood. The receptor set was obtained from a woman between 18 and 29 years old in good health.

This clone was observed a few times. The genes are TRBV7-9 and TRBJ2-1; no definite D call. Germline V gives CDR1 SEHNR, CDR2 FQNEAQ (reference sequence). The CDR3 spans 15 residues. V was cut by 4 bases and J by 6 bases, with 16 bases left in between. In DNA, the CDR3 is TGTGCCAGCAGCTCCCTGTGGGCCCCGGTCAATGAGCAGTTCTTC. Translation gives CASSSLWAPVNEQFF.

This clone was counted a few times. This chain joins TRBV29-1 and TRBJ2-5; no clear D gene. From germline, CDR1 is SQVTM and CDR2 ANQGSEA. CDR3 size: 14 residues. Deletions cut 7 bases from V and 0 bases from J, with 15 bases between. The CDR3 DNA reads as TGCAGCGCCGGCCGGCTTAAGTACCAAGAGACCCAGTACTTC. The encoded protein is CSAGRLKYQETQYF.

J is TRBJ1-4 and V is TRBV4-2; D ambiguous. Trimming shortened V by 1 base and J by 8 bases, and 8 bases separated the two germline ends. CDR3 size: 13 residues. Germline-derived CDR1 and CDR2 are LGHNA and YNFKEQ. The CDR3 sequence: CASSQAGKEKLFF. The DNA for the CDR3 is TGTGCCAGCAGCCAAGCTGGGAAGGAAAAACTGTTTTTT.

This chain links TRBV4-2 with TRBJ1-5; D gene unclear. The CDR3 totals 14 residues. Trimming removed 3 bases at V and 2 bases at J, with 8 bases between. Germline V CDR1 and CDR2: LGHNA, YNFKEQ. Here the CDR3 reads CASSQSVGNQPQHF. The DNA for the CDR3 is TGTGCCAGCAGCCAGTCCGTTGGCAATCAGCCCCAGCATTTT.

The rearrangement joins TRBV11-2 to TRBJ2-3; D gene ambiguous. CDR1 is SGHAT, CDR2 FQNNGV, per germline. The CDR3 consists of 12 residues. The ends were cut back, 0 bases at V and 6 bases at J, with 4 bases in the middle. The CDR3 DNA reads as TGTGCCAGCAGCTTAGATAGTGATACGCAGTATTTT. Encoded protein: CASSLDSDTQYF.

The rearrangement uses TRBV14 and TRBJ2-7; D remains ambiguous. Germline V gene sequence: CDR1 SGHDN, CDR2 FVKESK. Trimming cost V 4 bases and J 6 bases, with 7 bases left between them. The CDR3 loop spans 11 amino acids. CDR3 sequence: CASSLGSEQYV. CDR3 DNA sequence: TGTGCCAGCAGCCTAGGATCCGAGCAGTACGTC.

The chain links TRBV27 to TRBJ2-3; 8 bases match TRBD1. The CDR3 has 14 amino acids. Trimming cost V 5 bases and J 2 bases; bases outside gene matches: 3. Germline V lookup: CDR1 MNHEY, CDR2 SMNVEV (reference sequence). The CDR3, as DNA: TGTGCCAGCAGTCCCCAGGGGGCCACAGATACGCAGTATTTT. This translates into CASSPQGATDTQYF.

V is TRBV5-5 and J is TRBJ2-1; D ambiguous. Germline V gene lookup returns CDR1 SGHKS and CDR2 YYEKEE (reference sequence). Deletions cut 4 bases from V and 3 bases from J, with 14 bases between. The CDR3 consists of 15 residues. CDR3: CASSPVGLDYNEQFF. The CDR3, as DNA: TGTGCCAGCAGCCCGGTGGGTCTAGACTACAATGAGCAGTTCTTC.

V and J are TRBV19 and TRBJ2-6; tentatively, D is TRBD1 (6 bases). Looked up from germline, CDR1 is LNHDA and CDR2 is SQIVND (reference sequence). This CDR3 is 17 amino acids long. The V end lost 4 bases, the J end lost 0 bases, and 13 bases lay between the germline ends. DNA for the CDR3: TGTGCCAGTAGTAGAGGGGGATACCCCTCTGGGGCCAACGTCCTGACTTTC. Its protein product is CASSRGGYPSGANVLTF.

This clone came up a few times. The chain employs TRBV7-3 and TRBJ2-1, with 11 positions matching TRBD2. In germline, CDR1 is SGHTA, CDR2 FQGTGA. This CDR3 contains 20 residues. Trimming took 1 base from V and 7 from J; bases not matched to a gene: 18. CDR3 bases: TGTGCCAGCAGCTTAATCTCGGTGCTAGCGGGAGGCCCGAGTCCGAATGAGCAGTTCTTC. Amino acid sequence: CASSLISVLAGGPSPNEQFF.

This clone came up a few times. The V and J genes are TRBV5-4 and TRBJ2-5, with TRBD1 as a possible D gene (5 bases). Germline V gives CDR1 SGHNT, CDR2 YYREEE (reference sequence). The CDR3 spans 16 residues. V lost 4 bases and J lost 2, with 18 bases in between. CDR3 region: CASSPVGPESQETQYF. In DNA, the CDR3 is TGTGCCAGCAGCCCGGTGGGGCCAGAGTCACAAGAGACCCAGTACTTC.

The CDR3 sequence: CASRKLGAPYNEQFF. CDR3 in DNA: TGTGCCAGCAGGAAACTAGGGGCACCCTACAATGAGCAGTTCTTC. The chain employs TRBV5-6 and TRBJ2-1; D possibly uses TRBD1 or TRBD2 (5 bases each). The germline V gene encodes CDR1 SGHDT and CDR2 YYEEEE. The germline V and J ends were trimmed by 5 bases and 2 bases, with 14 bases remaining between them. This CDR3 spans 15 amino acids.

The rearrangement joins TRBV4-3 to TRBJ2-1, with D possibly called TRBD1 or TRBD2 (5 bases each). The V and J ends lost 2 bases and 10 bases respectively, with 24 bases between them. The CDR3 is made up of 17 amino acids. Germline V lookup: CDR1 LGHNA, CDR2 YSLEER. CDR3 residues: CASSQQNQRGYLREQFF. DNA of the CDR3: TGCGCCAGCAGCCAACAAAATCAGAGGGGTTATCTACGAGAGCAGTTCTTC.

This clone was found a few times. This chain links TRBV29-1 with TRBJ2-5, with D possibly being TRBD1 (6 bases). CDR1 and CDR2 (germline): SQVTM, ANQGSEA. Trimming took 4 bases from V and 4 from J, leaving 10 bases between them. The CDR3 runs to 12 residues. CDR3: CSVVIRGETQYF. CDR3 nucleotide sequence: TGCAGCGTTGTCATCAGGGGAGAGACCCAGTACTTC.

V and J are TRBV5-1 and TRBJ2-3, with D perhaps matching TRBD2 (5 bases). The CDR3 spans 15 residues. Germline V gene data show CDR1 as SGHRS and CDR2 as YFSETQ. V was clipped by 4 bases and J by 1 base, with 13 bases between them. The CDR3, as DNA: TGCGCCAGCAGCCCCCAGCGGCAACGCACAGATACGCAGTATTTT. Translated, it gives CASSPQRQRTDTQYF.

The rearrangement uses TRBV25-1 and TRBJ2-5, with unresolved D. Germline-derived CDR1 and CDR2 are MGHDK and SYGVNS. The CDR3 runs 13 residues. The V end was cut by 1 base, the J end by 5 bases, with 8 bases between. CDR3 nucleotides: TGTGCCAGCAGTGAATGGGGTCGGGAGACCCAGTACTTC. Its translation: CASSEWGRETQYF.

The CDR3 region has the DNA TGTGCCAGCAGCAGTTGGTATGGTGAAAAACTGTTTTTT. It translates to CASSSWYGEKLFF. The chain recombines TRBV21-1 with TRBJ1-4. TRBV21-1 is noted as a pseudogene. This CDR3 is built from 13 residues.

This chain uses TRBV6-6 with TRBJ2-7, with unresolved D. The germline CDR1 and CDR2 sequences are MNHNY and SVGAGI (reference sequence). CDR3 size: 13 residues. The V end was cut by 7 bases, the J end by 2 bases, with 12 bases between. The CDR3 nucleotides are TGTGCCAGCACTCAACTTGGGACCTACGAGCAGTACTTC. Amino acid sequence: CASTQLGTYEQYF.

The chain carries TRBV7-2 and TRBJ1-2; D not resolved. The CDR3 is 13 residues long. Per the germline V gene, CDR1 is SGHTA and CDR2 is FQGNSA. The germline V and J ends were trimmed by 0 bases and 1 base, with 3 bases remaining between them. CDR3 DNA: TGTGCCAGCAGCTTAGCACATAACTATGGCTACACCTTC. Its protein is CASSLAHNYGYTF.

This clone was detected a few times. V is TRBV10-3 and J is TRBJ2-7; either TRBD1 or TRBD2 may fit D (5 bases each). The CDR3 has 14 residues. Per germline, CDR1 ENHRY and CDR2 SYGVKD. V was shortened by 3 bases and J by 0 bases, with 9 bases between the two germline ends. The CDR3 DNA reads as TGTGCCATCAGTGATTCGGGGCGCTCCTACGAGCAGTACGTC. Translating gives CAISDSGRSYEQYV.

Only a few counts were recorded for this clone. This sequence joins TRBV7-9 and TRBJ1-4; 9 bases agree with TRBD1. Germline CDR1 reads SEHNR; CDR2 reads FQNEAQ (reference sequence). The CDR3 runs to 14 residues. Trimming removed 1 base from V and 8 bases from J; junction bases left unmatched: 2. In nucleotides, the CDR3 is TGTGCCAGCAGCTTAGGGACAGGGGTCGAAAAACTGTTTTTT. This gives the protein CASSLGTGVEKLFF.